A single T cell receptor beta chain is shown here with its context. The antigen remains undetermined. V was pared by 3 bases and J by 1 base, with 13 bases between. Germline-derived CDR1 and CDR2 are MNHEY and SMNVEV (reference sequence). The CDR3 is 15 residues long. Combining a sample-barcoded 5' primer with a J-beta primer mix, a second PCR ran for about 6 to 11 cycles. In TCRdb, the 5' RACE reads were re-called with MiXCR into one record per CDR3 protein. The sample has fewer than 1 million distinct CDR3 sequences, under 45% seen once; the top ten hold approximately 20%. The sample comes from a study of blood T cells in healthy people across ages. Findings and caveats of the study: CMV status of donors was not determined, possibly confounding expanded clonotype changes.

Sequencing was done on a sample of blood. The receptor was derived from a man in his 60s in good health. This chain joins TRBV27 and TRBJ2-7; TRBD1 might be the D (5 bases). Here the CDR3 reads CASSLGRAFSYEQYF. The CDR3 nucleotides read TGTGCCAGCAGTTTGGGCAGGGCGTTTTCCTACGAGCAGTACTTC.